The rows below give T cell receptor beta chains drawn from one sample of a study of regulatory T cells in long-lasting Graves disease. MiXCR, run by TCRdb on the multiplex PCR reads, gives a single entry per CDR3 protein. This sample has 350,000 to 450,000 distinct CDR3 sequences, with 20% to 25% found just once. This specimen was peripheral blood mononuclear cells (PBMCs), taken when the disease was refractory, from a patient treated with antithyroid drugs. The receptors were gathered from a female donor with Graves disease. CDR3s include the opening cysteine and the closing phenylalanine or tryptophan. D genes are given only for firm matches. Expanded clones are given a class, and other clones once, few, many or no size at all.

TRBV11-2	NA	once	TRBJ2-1	TGTGCCAGCAGCTCTACTCTCAATGAGCAGTTCTTC	CASSSTLNEQFF
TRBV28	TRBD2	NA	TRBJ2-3	TGTGCCAGCAGTTCCCGAGGAGCGGGGCGGGATACGCAGTATTTT	CASSSRGAGRDTQYF
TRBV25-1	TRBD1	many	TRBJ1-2	TGTGCCAGCAGTGATCAAGAGTTGGACAGGGCTCGCCGCTACACCTTC	CASSDQELDRARRYTF
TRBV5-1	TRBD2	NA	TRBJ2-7	TGCGCCAGCAGCTTAGGGACTAGCGGGAGTGGAGAAGGTGGCGAGCAGTACTTC	CASSLGTSGSGEGGEQYF
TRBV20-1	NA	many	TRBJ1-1	TGCAGTGCTAGGCCCATTGACATGGCTTTCTTT	CSARPIDMAFF
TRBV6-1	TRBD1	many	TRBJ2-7	TGTGCCAGCAGTGAACCTCCGGGACAGGGGGCGGGAGAGCAGTACTTC	CASSEPPGQGAGEQYF
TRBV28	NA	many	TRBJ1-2	TGTGCCAGCAGTTTTTTAGGGAACCACTATGGCTACACCTTC	CASSFLGNHYGYTF
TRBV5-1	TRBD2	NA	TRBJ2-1	TGCGCCAGCAGCTTTCTTACTAGCGGGAGTTCGTATGAGCAGTTCTTC	CASSFLTSGSSYEQFF
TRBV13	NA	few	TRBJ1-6	TGTGCCAGCAGCTTGGTCCTCGGGGATTCACCCCTCCACTTT	CASSLVLGDSPLHF
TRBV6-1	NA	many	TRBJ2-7	TGTGCCAGCAGTGTCCTCGAGGGCACCTACGAGCAGTACTTC	CASSVLEGTYEQYF
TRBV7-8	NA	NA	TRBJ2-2	TGTGCCAGCAGCTTTAAAAGGGGACCCACCGGGGAGCTGTTTTTT	CASSFKRGPTGELFF
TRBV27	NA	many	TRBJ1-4	TGTGCCAGCAGTTTCGTGGGGGCGTCTAATGAAAAACTGTTTTTT	CASSFVGASNEKLFF
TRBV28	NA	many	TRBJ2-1	TGTGCCAGCAGTTTTTACGCGTCGAGCTCCTACAATGAGCAGTTCTTC	CASSFYASSSYNEQFF
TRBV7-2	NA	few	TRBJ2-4	TGTGCCAGCAGCCACACGGGGCCCCTAGCCAAAAACATTCAGTACTTC	CASSHTGPLAKNIQYF
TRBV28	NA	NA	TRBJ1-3	TGTGCCAGCAGTTTTTTCAACTCTGGAAACACCATATATTTT	CASSFFNSGNTIYF
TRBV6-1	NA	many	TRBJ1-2	TGTGCCAGCAGCTACAGGGTAGTGGATGGCTACACCTTC	CASSYRVVDGYTF
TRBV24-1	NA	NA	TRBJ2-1	TGTGCCACCAGTGATTTTGGGCAGGGGGGCGATGAGCAGTTCTTC	CATSDFGQGGDEQFF
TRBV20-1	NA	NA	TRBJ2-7	TGCAGTGCGGACACCGGGACATCCGAGCAGTACTTC	CSADTGTSEQYF
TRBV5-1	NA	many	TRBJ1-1	TGCGCCAGCAGCCTGGACAGAAGGCCCACTGAAGCTTTCTTT	CASSLDRRPTEAFF
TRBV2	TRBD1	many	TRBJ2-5	TGTGCCAGCAGAGACACCGGGACAGGGTTTCGAGAGACCCAGTACTTC	CASRDTGTGFRETQYF
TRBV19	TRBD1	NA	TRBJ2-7	TGTGCCAGTAGAAACACCGGGACAGGCCTTACCTACGAGCAGTACTTC	CASRNTGTGLTYEQYF
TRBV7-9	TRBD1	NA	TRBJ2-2	TGTGCCAGCAGCTCCAACAGGGGGCAGGTCATCACCGGGGAGCTGTTTTTT	CASSSNRGQVITGELFF
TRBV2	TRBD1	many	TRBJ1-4	TGTGCCAGCAGCCGACAGGGAAGGGAAAAACTGTTTTTT	CASSRQGREKLFF
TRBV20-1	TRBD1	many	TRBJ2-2	TGCAGTGCTCGGGACCGGGACAGGGGGCATAACACCGGGGAGCTGTTTTTT	CSARDRDRGHNTGELFF
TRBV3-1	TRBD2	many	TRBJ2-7	TGTGCCAGCAGCCAAGAGGGACTAGCGCAGTTCGACGAGCAGTACTTC	CASSQEGLAQFDEQYF
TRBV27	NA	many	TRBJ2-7	TGTGCCAGCAGTTTATTTTCGGGCACCCACCAGGCTGGCGAGCAGTACTTC	CASSLFSGTHQAGEQYF
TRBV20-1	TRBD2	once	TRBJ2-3	TGCAGTGCTATAGCGGGAGGTAACACAGATACGCAGTATTTT	CSAIAGGNTDTQYF
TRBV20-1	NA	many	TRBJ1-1	TGCAGTGCTAGTCTCGACAGTATTAACACTGAAGCTTTCTTT	CSASLDSINTEAFF
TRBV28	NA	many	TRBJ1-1	TGTGCCAGCAGTTTAACCCCTCCAGGGAATTTGGCTTTCTTT	CASSLTPPGNLAFF
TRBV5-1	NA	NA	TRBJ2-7	TGCGCCAGCAGCTTCTCGTTGTCTTCAAAAGAGCAGTACTTC	CASSFSLSSKEQYF
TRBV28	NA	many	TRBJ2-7	TGTGCCAGCATTTCCTCCGAGCAGTACTTC	CASISSEQYF
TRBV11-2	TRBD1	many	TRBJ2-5	TGTGCCAGCAGCTTAGAGACAGGGCAAGAGACCCAGTACTTC	CASSLETGQETQYF
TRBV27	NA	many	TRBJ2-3	TGTGCCAGCTCCTTTGGGGGAGATACGCAGTATTTT	CASSFGGDTQYF
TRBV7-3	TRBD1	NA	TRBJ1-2	TGTGCCAGCAGCTCACTACAGGGGGAGAATGGCTATGGCTACACCTTC	CASSSLQGENGYGYTF
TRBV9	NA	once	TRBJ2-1	TGTGCCAGCAGCTTTCCGGACCAATACAATGAGCAGTTCTTC	CASSFPDQYNEQFF
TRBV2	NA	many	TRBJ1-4	TGTGCCAGCAGTGACTGGGCAACTAATGAAAAACTGTTTTTT	CASSDWATNEKLFF
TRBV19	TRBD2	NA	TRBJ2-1	TGTGCCAGTAGTCTCCCGACTAGCGGGAGTCACAATGAGCAGTTCTTC	CASSLPTSGSHNEQFF
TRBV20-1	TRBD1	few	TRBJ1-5	TGCAGTGCAGGACAGGGAAGTTATAGCAATCAGCCCCAGCATTTT	CSAGQGSYSNQPQHF
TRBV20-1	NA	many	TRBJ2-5	TGCAGTGCGTTTGACACGGCCCTTGAAAGGGCCCAGTACTTC	CSAFDTALERAQYF
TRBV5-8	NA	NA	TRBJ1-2	TGTGCCAGCAGCCGTCCGGGGACACTTAATTCTGGCTACACCTTC	CASSRPGTLNSGYTF
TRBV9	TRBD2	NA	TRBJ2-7	TGTGCCAGCAGCGTAGGAGCGGGGGACACCGAGCAGTACTTC	CASSVGAGDTEQYF